This T cell receptor (beta chain) comes out of a study of shared T cell receptors in the human thymus. The data were produced by immunoSEQ multiplex PCR, yet TCRdb's version contains in-frame clones alone and is incomplete. The data hold approximately 490,000 clones, with around three quarters observed a single time. The CDR3 is made up of 14 amino acids. V lost 0 bases and J lost 7; bases outside the gene matches: 3. The V gene's germline CDR1 is MNHEY and CDR2 SVGAGI. These data were also reused for a study on human thymus T cells. That paper notes: Thymic samples were excised during corrective heart operations.

Source material: thymocytes. This chain connects TRBV6-5 to TRBJ2-7, with 10 bases that match TRBD1. This TCR was sampled from a boy younger than two with a congenital heart defect. The CDR3: CASSYSPDRGEQYF. In DNA, the CDR3 is TGTGCCAGCAGTTACTCCCCGGACAGGGGGGAGCAGTACTTC.